Listed here are 20 T cell receptor beta chains from one sample, sequenced in a study of identical twins. TCRdb passed the 5' RACE reads through MiXCR, listing each CDR3 protein once. The table records approximately 630,000 distinct CDR3 sequences, about 7.6% of them present only once. The same specimen was also included in a second study, on yellow fever vaccine responses in identical twins.

Sequencing was done on a sample of PBMCs. The source is a woman aged 18-29 years in good health.

The chain is built from TRBV7-9 and TRBJ2-7; TRBD1 matches 11 bases. Trimming cost V 2 bases and J 6 bases; bases outside gene matches: 6. Germline V gene data show CDR1 as SEHNR and CDR2 as FQNEAQ (reference sequence). The length of the CDR3 is 15 residues. The CDR3 DNA reads TGTGCCAGCAGCTTATTAACGGACAGGGGGCTCGAGCAGTACGTC. Translating it yields CASSLLTDRGLEQYV.

This clonotype was counted at least ten times. This chain connects TRBV7-8 to TRBJ1-4, with D perhaps matching TRBD1 (5 bases). The germline V gene encodes CDR1 SGHVS and CDR2 FQNEAQ. Trimming cost V 5 bases and J 1 base, with 17 bases left between them. The CDR3 contains 17 residues. The CDR3 nucleotides are TGTGCCAGCAGCCAGGGACTTCGGGGTCTAACTAATGAAAAACTGTTTTTT. Its translation is CASSQGLRGLTNEKLFF.

This clonotype was counted ten times or more. This chain connects TRBV6-1 to TRBJ2-2; 10 nucleotides match TRBD1. With V trimmed by 5 bases and J by 3 bases, 6 bases remained unmatched. In germline, CDR1 is MNHNS, CDR2 SASEGT. CDR3 length equals 16 residues. The CDR3 region is CASSRGTGEYTGELFF. CDR3 DNA: TGTGCCAGCAGTAGGGGGACAGGGGAGTACACCGGGGAGCTGTTTTTT.

The chain recombines TRBV4-1 with TRBJ2-5; 15 bases align to TRBD2. V was pared by 4 bases and J by 1 base, with 10 bases of the junction left unmatched. Germline CDR1 is MGHRA and CDR2 is YSYEKL. The CDR3 has 19 residues. DNA for the CDR3: TGCGCCAGCAGCCTCTCAGGGACTAGCGGGAGGTGGCCCCAAGAGACCCAGTACTTC. It is translated as CASSLSGTSGRWPQETQYF.

This clonotype was counted only a few times. This chain links TRBV4-2 with TRBJ2-2; TRBD2 matches at 11 bases. Germline assignment: CDR1 LGHNA and CDR2 YNFKEQ. The CDR3 is made up of 17 amino acids. The V gene end was trimmed by 7 bases and the J gene end by 2 bases; junction bases not matched to a gene: 9. The CDR3 DNA is TGTGCCAGCACCCGAACCGGGACTAGCGGCAACACCGGGGAGCTGTTTTTT. This codes for CASTRTGTSGNTGELFF.

In its sample, this clonotype was seen many times. This chain uses TRBV12-3 or TRBV12-4 with TRBJ2-1; no firm D call. CDR3 size: 14 residues. V lost 1 base and J lost 6, with 10 bases in between. As DNA, the CDR3 is TGTGCCAGCAGTTTAGGACTGGGCTTCAATGAGCAGTTCTTC. Protein sequence: CASSLGLGFNEQFF.

This chain joins TRBV6-5 and TRBJ2-7; a weak D match, TRBD2 (6 bases). CDR3 length equals 15 residues. From germline, CDR1 is MNHEY and CDR2 SVGAGI. V was cut by 0 bases and J by 0 bases, with 9 bases left in between. CDR3 sequence: CASSYSGGVSYEQYF. The CDR3 DNA is TGTGCCAGCAGTTACTCGGGGGGTGTCTCCTACGAGCAGTACTTC.

This clonotype was seen repeatedly, ten times or more. This sequence joins TRBV3-1 and TRBJ2-1, with 13 bases identical to TRBD2. CDR3 length: 18 residues. The V gene end was trimmed by 4 bases and the J gene end by 1 base; junction bases not matched to a gene: 7. Germline V gene lookup returns CDR1 LGHDT and CDR2 YNNKEL (reference sequence). The DNA of the CDR3 is TGTGCCAGCAGCCCACTAGCGGGAGGGCCGGGGTCCTACAATGAGCAGTTCTTC. Protein: CASSPLAGGPGSYNEQFF.

This clonotype was recorded many times. The rearrangement links TRBV7-8 to TRBJ2-2; D is ambiguous. The CDR3 has 13 residues. CDR1 SGHVS and CDR2 FQNEAQ come from the germline V gene. The V and J ends lost 3 bases and 7 bases respectively, with 9 bases between them. The CDR3 loop reads CASSFGGVGELFF. The CDR3 bases are TGTGCCAGCAGCTTTGGTGGGGTCGGGGAGCTGTTTTTT.

The chain combines TRBV12-3 or TRBV12-4 with TRBJ2-1; possibly TRBD1 for D (6 bases). CDR3 length: 15 residues. V lost 5 bases and J 2 bases, leaving 13 bases between the germline ends. The CDR3 coding sequence is TGTGCCAGCAGTCCGGCGCCAGGGGCCTACAATGAGCAGTTCTTC. Translating gives CASSPAPGAYNEQFF.

This clonotype showed up many times. The CDR3 nucleotides are TGCAGTGCTATCTCCGACTACGGGAGTTCTAGGAATGAGCAGTTCTTC. Protein product: CSAISDYGSSRNEQFF. The chain combines TRBV20-1 with TRBJ2-1; a possible D gene is TRBD2 (6 bases). In germline, CDR1 is DFQATT, CDR2 SNEGSKA (reference sequence). V was cut by 4 bases and J by 7 bases, with 23 bases left in between. The CDR3 has 16 amino acids.

There are a few counts of this clonotype. The gene calls are TRBV12-3 or TRBV12-4 and TRBJ1-5; weak D call: TRBD1 (6 bases). V was clipped by 5 bases and J by 6 bases, with 17 bases between them. There are 15 residues in the CDR3. CDR3 sequence (DNA): TGTGCCAGCAGTCCCACCCCCGGGGGGCTTCAGCCCCAGCATTTT. Protein sequence: CASSPTPGGLQPQHF.

Only a few counts were recorded for this clonotype. CDR3 residues: CASSQDGTGTGFYGYTF. The DNA for the CDR3 is TGCGCCAGCAGCCAAGATGGGACCGGGACAGGGTTCTATGGCTACACCTTC. V gene TRBV4-1 combines with J gene TRBJ1-2, with 9 bases matching TRBD1. V lost 0 bases, J lost 4 bases, and 9 bases stayed unmatched. From germline, CDR1 is MGHRA and CDR2 YSYEKL. CDR3 length: 17 amino acids.

Only a few counts were recorded for this clonotype. The chain combines TRBV5-4 with TRBJ2-4, with a tentative D call TRBD2 (6 bases). Germline lookup yields CDR1 SGHNT and CDR2 YYREEE (reference sequence). The CDR3 has 16 residues. The V end was cut by 0 bases, the J end by 0 bases, with 10 bases between. The CDR3 DNA reads as TGTGCCAGCAGCTTGGGTGGGACTTCAGCCAAAAACATTCAGTACTTC. Protein product: CASSLGGTSAKNIQYF.

This clonotype has ten or more counts. This chain uses TRBV11-2 with TRBJ1-1; D is perhaps TRBD1 (6 bases). V was clipped by 4 bases and J by 1 base, with 10 bases between them. From germline, CDR1 is SGHAT and CDR2 FQNNGV. The CDR3 totals 14 residues. This chain's CDR3 is CASSSGAGNTEAFF. DNA for the CDR3: TGTGCCAGCAGCTCGGGGGCCGGGAACACTGAAGCTTTCTTT.

This clonotype was recorded at least ten times. The chain combines TRBV2 with TRBJ1-2, with TRBD1 as a possible D gene (6 bases). V was pared by 3 bases and J by 8 bases, with 19 bases between. The CDR3 extends over 15 amino acids. Germline CDR1 reads SNHLY; CDR2 reads FYNNEI. CDR3: CASSEGEQGHRGYTF. Here the CDR3 DNA reads TGTGCCAGCAGTGAGGGGGAACAGGGACATCGCGGCTACACCTTC.

This clonotype was seen only a few times. The chain links TRBV6-5 to TRBJ2-5; the D gene is possibly TRBD2 (5 bases). With 4 bases removed from V and 6 bases from J, the gap between germline ends came to 18 bases. The CDR3 runs 15 residues. Germline CDR1 MNHEY, CDR2 SVGAGI. The CDR3 region is CASSSGIEHPQTQYF. In DNA, the CDR3 is TGTGCCAGCAGTTCCGGGATAGAACACCCCCAGACCCAGTACTTC.

This clonotype was seen more than once but under ten times. This chain's CDR3 is CASSYPALAGGPISGELFF. The DNA for the CDR3 is TGTGCCAGCAGTTACCCCGCGCTAGCGGGAGGGCCGATCAGCGGGGAGCTGTTTTTT. The V and J genes are TRBV6-5 and TRBJ2-2, with TRBD2 identical over 12 bases. Germline trimming cut 2 bases from V and 7 bases from J; bases unmatched to any gene: 14. The CDR3 extends over 19 amino acids. Germline V lookup: CDR1 MNHEY, CDR2 SVGAGI.

This clonotype was observed many times. The CDR3 sequence is CASSSTIRGFNYGYTF. Here the CDR3 DNA reads TGCGCCAGCAGCTCGACCATCAGGGGGTTTAACTATGGCTACACCTTC. The chain links TRBV5-1 to TRBJ1-2; 7 bases line up with TRBD1. This CDR3 spans 16 amino acids. Germline CDR1 is SGHRS and CDR2 is YFSETQ. The V segment lost 3 bases and the J segment 1 base; nucleotides outside the gene matches: 9.

This clonotype has more than one count but fewer than ten. The DNA for the CDR3 is TGTGCCAGCAGCCAAGTCCGACAAGAAGCTTTCTTT. The encoded protein is CASSQVRQEAFF. V and J are TRBV3-1 and TRBJ1-1; D not certain. Germline V gene lookup returns CDR1 LGHDT and CDR2 YNNKEL (reference sequence). The CDR3 is 12 residues long. V gave up 1 base and J gave up 8 bases, with 8 bases separating them.